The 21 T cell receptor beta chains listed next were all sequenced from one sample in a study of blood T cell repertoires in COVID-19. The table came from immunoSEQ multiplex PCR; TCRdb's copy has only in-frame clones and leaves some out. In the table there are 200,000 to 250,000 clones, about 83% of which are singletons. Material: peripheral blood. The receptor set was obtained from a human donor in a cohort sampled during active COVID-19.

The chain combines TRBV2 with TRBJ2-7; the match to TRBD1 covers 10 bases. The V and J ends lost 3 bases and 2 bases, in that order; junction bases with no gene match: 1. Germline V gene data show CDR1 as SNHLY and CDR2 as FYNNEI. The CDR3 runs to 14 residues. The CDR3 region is CASSEGTGAYEQYF. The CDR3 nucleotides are TGTGCCAGCAGTGAGGGGACAGGGGCCTACGAGCAGTACTTC.

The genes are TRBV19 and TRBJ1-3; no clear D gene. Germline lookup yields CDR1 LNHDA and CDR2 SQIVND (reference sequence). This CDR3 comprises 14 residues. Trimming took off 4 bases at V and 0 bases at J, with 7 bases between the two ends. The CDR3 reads CASSRQNSGNTIYF. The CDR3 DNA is TGTGCCAGTAGTAGGCAGAACTCTGGAAACACCATATATTTT.

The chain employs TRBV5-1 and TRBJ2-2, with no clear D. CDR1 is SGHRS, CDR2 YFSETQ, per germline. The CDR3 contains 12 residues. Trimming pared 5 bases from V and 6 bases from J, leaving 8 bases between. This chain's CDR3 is CASRFYPGELFF. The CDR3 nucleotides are TGCGCCAGCAGATTCTATCCCGGGGAGCTGTTTTTT.

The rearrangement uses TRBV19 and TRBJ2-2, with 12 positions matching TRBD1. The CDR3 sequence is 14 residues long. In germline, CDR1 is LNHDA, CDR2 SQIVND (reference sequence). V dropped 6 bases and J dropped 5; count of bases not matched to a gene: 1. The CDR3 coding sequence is TGTGCCAGTAGGGGACAGGGGGCTACCGGGGAGCTGTTTTTT. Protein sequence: CASRGQGATGELFF.

The CDR3 nucleotides read TGTGCCAGCAGCCCTCACGGACAGACTGATCAGCCCCAGCATTTT. Encoded protein: CASSPHGQTDQPQHF. This sequence joins TRBV7-8 and TRBJ1-5; possibly TRBD1 for D (6 bases). V dropped 5 bases and J dropped 5 bases, with 16 bases sitting between them. CDR3 length: 15 amino acids. Germline CDR1 SGHVS, CDR2 FQNEAQ.

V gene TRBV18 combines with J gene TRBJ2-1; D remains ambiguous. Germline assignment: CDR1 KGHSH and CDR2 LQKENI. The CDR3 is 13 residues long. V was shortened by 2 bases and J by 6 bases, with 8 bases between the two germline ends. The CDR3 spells CASSPGQFNEQFF. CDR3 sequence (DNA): TGTGCCAGCTCACCAGGCCAGTTCAATGAGCAGTTCTTC.

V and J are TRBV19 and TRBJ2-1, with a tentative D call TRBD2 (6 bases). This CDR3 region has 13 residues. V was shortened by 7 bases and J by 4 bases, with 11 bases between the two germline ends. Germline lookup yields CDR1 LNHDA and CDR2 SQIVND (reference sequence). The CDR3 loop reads CASTPGVYNEQFF. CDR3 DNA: TGTGCCAGTACCCCGGGAGTGTACAATGAGCAGTTCTTC.

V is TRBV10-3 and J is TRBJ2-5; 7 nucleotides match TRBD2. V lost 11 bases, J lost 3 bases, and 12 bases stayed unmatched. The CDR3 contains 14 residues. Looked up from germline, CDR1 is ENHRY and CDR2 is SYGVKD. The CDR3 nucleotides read TGTGCCTCCCGCGGGGTAGCGGGTGAAGAGACCCAGTACTTC. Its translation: CASRGVAGEETQYF.

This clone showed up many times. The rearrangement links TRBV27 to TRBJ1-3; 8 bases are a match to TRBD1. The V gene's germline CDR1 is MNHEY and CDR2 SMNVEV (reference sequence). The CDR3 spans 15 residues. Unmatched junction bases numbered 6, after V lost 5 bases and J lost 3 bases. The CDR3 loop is CASSLTGGVGNTIYF. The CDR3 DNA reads TGTGCCAGCAGTCTTACAGGGGGAGTTGGAAACACCATATATTTT.

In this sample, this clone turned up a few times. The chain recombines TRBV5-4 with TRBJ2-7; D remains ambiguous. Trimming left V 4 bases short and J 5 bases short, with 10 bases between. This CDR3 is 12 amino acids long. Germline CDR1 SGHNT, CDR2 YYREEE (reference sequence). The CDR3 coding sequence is TGTGCCAGCAGCCTGAACAAACACGAGCAGTACTTC. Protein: CASSLNKHEQYF.

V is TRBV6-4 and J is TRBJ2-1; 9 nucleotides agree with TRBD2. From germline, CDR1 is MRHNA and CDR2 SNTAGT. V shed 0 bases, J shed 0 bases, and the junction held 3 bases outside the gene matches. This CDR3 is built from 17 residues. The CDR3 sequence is CASSDSMRGGSYNEQFF. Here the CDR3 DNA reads TGTGCCAGCAGTGACTCGATGCGGGGGGGCTCCTACAATGAGCAGTTCTTC.

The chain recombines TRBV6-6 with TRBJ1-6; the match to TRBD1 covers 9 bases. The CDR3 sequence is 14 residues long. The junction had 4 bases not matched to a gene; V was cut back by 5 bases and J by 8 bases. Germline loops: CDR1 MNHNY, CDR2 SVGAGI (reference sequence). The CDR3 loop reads CASSTQGAHSPLHF. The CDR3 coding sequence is TGTGCCAGCAGTACACAGGGGGCTCATTCACCCCTCCACTTT.

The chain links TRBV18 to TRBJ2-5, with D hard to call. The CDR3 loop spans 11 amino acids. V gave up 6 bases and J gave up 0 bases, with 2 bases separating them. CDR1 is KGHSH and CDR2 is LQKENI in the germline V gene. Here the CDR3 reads CASSDQETQYF. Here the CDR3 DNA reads TGTGCCAGCTCCGACCAAGAGACCCAGTACTTC.

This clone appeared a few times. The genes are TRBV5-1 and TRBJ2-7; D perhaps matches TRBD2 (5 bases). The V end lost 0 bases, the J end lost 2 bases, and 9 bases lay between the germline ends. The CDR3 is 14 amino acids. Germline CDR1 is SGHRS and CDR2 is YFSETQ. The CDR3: CASSLDWRTYEQYF. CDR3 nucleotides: TGCGCCAGCAGCTTGGACTGGAGGACCTACGAGCAGTACTTC. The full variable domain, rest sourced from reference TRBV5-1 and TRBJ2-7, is KAGVTQTPRYLIKTRGQQVTLSCSPISGHRSVSWYQQTPGQGLQFLFEYFSETQRNKGNFPGRFSGRQFSNSRSEMNVSTLELGDSALYLCASSLDWRTYEQYFGPGTRLTVT.

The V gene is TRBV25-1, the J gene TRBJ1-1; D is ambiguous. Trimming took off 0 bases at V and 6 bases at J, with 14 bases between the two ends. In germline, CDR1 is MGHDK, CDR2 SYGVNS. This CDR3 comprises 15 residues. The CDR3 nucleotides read TGTGCCAGCAGTGAATATGGGAGGCAGAGATCTGAAGCTTTCTTT. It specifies CASSEYGRQRSEAFF.

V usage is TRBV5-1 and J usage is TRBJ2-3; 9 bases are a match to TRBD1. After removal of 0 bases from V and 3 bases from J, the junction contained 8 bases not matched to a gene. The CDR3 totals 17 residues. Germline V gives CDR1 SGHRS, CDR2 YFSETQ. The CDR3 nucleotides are TGCGCCAGCAGCTTGGGCCGACAGGGGGACGTTACAGATACGCAGTATTTT. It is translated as CASSLGRQGDVTDTQYF.

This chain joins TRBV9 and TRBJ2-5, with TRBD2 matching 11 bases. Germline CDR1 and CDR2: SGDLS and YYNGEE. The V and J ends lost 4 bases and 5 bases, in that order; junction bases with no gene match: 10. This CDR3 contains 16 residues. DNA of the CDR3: TGTGCCAGCAGCCCCCACCCGGGACTAGCGGAGGAGACCCAGTACTTC. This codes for CASSPHPGLAEETQYF.

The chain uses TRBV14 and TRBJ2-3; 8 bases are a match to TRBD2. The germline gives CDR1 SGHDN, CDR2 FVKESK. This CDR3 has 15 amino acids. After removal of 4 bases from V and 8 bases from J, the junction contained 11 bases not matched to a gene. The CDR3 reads CASSRGLAGEGTQYF. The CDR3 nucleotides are TGTGCCAGCAGCCGTGGACTAGCTGGGGAAGGTACGCAGTATTTT.

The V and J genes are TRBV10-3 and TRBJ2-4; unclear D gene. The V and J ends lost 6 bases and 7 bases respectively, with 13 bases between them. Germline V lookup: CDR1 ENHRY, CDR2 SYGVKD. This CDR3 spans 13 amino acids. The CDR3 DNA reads TGTGCCATCAGCGTAGATTCTGAGAACATTCAGTACTTC. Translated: CAISVDSENIQYF.

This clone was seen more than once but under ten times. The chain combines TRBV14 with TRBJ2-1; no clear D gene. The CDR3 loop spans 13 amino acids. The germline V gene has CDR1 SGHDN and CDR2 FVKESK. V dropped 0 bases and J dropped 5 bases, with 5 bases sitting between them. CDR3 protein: CASSQDFNNEQFF. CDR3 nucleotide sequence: TGTGCCAGCAGCCAAGACTTTAACAATGAGCAGTTCTTC. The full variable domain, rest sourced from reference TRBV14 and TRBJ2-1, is EAGVTQFPSHSVIEKGQTVTLRCDPISGHDNLYWYRRVMGKEIKFLLHFVKESKQDESGMPNNRFLAERTGGTYSTLKVQPAELEDSGVYFCASSQDFNNEQFFGPGTRLTVL.

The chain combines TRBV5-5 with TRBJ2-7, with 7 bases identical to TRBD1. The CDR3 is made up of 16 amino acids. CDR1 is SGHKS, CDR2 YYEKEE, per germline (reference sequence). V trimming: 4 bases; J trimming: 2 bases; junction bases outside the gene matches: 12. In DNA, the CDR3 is TGTGCCAGCAGCCACCCGAGTAGGGGGCCCGCCTACGAGCAGTACTTC. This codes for CASSHPSRGPAYEQYF.